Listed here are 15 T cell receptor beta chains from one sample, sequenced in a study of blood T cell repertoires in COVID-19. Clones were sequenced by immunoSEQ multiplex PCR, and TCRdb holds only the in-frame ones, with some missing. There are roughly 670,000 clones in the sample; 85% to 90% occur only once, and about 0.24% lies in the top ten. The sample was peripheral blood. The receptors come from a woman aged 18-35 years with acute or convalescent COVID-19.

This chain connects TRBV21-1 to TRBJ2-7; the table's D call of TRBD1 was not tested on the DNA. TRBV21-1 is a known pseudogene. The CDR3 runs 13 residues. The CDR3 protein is CASSGIGVYEQYF. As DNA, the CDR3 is TGTGCCAGCAGCGGGATAGGGGTCTACGAGCAGTACTTC.

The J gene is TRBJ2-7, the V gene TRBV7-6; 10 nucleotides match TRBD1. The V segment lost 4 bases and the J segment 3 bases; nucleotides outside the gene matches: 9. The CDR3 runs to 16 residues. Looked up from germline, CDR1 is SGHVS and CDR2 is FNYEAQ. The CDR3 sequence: CASSSRRGQGFYEQYF. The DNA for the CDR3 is TGTGCCAGCAGCTCCAGGCGGGGACAGGGGTTCTACGAGCAGTACTTC.

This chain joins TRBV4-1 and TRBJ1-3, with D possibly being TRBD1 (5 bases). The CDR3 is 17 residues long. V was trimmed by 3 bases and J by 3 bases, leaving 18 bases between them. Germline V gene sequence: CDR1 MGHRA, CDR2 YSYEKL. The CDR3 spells CASSHREGREVGNTIYF. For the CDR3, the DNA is TGCGCCAGCAGCCACCGGGAGGGGAGGGAGGTTGGAAACACCATATATTTT.

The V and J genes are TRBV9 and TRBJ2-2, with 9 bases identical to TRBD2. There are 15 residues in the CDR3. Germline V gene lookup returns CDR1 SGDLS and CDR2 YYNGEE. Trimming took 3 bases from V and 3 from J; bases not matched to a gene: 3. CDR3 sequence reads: CASSERGVDTGELFF. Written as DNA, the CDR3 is TGTGCCAGCAGCGAGCGGGGGGTCGACACCGGGGAGCTGTTTTTT.

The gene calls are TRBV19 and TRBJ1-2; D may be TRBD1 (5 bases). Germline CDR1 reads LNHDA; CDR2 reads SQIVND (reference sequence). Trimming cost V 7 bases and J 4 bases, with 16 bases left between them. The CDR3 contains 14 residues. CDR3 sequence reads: CASTSGRVGYGYTF. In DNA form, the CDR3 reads TGTGCCAGTACCTCAGGGAGGGTCGGCTATGGCTACACCTTC.

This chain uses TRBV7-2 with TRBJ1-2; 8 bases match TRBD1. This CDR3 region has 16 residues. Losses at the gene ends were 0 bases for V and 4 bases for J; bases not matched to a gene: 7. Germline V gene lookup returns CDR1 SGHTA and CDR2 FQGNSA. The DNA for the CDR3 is TGTGCCAGCAGCTTAGCTCGGCAGGGGGCAGGCTATGGCTACACCTTC. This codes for CASSLARQGAGYGYTF.

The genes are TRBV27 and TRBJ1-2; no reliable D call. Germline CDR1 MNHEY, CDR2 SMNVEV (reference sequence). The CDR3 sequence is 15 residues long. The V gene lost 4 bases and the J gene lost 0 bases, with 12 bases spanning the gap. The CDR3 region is CASSSTTPPNYGYTF. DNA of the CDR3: TGTGCCAGCAGTTCCACAACCCCTCCTAACTATGGCTACACCTTC.

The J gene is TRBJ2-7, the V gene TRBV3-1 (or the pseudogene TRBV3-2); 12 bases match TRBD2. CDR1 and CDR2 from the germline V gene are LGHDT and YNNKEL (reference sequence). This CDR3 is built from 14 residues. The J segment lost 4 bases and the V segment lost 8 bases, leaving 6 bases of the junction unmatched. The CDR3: CASSLAGGAYEQYF. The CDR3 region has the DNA TGTGCCAGCTCGCTAGCGGGGGGGGCTTACGAGCAGTACTTC.

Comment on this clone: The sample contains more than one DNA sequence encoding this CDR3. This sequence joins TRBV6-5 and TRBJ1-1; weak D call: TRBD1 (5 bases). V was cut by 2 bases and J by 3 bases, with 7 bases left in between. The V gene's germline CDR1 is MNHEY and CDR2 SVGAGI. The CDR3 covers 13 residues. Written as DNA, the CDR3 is TGTGCCAGCAGTTACGGGGGGGACACTGAAGCTTTCTTT. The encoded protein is CASSYGGDTEAFF.

CDR3 loop: CASSHPTQYF. In DNA form, the CDR3 reads TGTGCCAGCAGTCATCCTACGCAGTATTTT. The chain links TRBV27 to TRBJ2-3; D is undetermined. V gave up 5 bases and J gave up 8 bases, with 5 bases separating them. The CDR3 sequence is 10 residues long. CDR1 and CDR2 (germline): MNHEY, SMNVEV (reference sequence).

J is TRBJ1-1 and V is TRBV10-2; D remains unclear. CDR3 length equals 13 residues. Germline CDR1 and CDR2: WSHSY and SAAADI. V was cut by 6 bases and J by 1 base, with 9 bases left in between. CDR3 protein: CASSYQKNTEAFF. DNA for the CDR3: TGCGCCAGCAGCTACCAAAAGAACACTGAAGCTTTCTTT.

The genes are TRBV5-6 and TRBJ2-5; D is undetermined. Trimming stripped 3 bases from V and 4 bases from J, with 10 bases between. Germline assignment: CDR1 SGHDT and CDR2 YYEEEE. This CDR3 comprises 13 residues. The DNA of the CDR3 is TGTGCCAGCAGCTCCCCCCCGGGAGAGACCCAGTACTTC. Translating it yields CASSSPPGETQYF.

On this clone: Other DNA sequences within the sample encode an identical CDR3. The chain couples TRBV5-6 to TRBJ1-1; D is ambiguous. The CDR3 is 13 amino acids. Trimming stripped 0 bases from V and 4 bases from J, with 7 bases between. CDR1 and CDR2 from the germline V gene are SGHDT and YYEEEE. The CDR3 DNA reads TGTGCCAGCAGCTTGGTGAGTCGCACTGAAGCTTTCTTT. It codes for CASSLVSRTEAFF.

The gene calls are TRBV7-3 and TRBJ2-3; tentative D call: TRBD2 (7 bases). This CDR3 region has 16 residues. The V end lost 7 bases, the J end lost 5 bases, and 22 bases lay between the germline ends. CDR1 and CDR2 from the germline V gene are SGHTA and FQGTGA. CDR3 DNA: TGTGCCAGCACCCTAAGGGGGGGGCAGGGTTTAGATACGCAGTATTTT. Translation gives CASTLRGGQGLDTQYF. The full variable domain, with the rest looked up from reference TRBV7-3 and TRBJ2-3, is GAGVSQTPSNKVTEKGKYVELRCDPISGHTALYWYRQSLGQGPEFLIYFQGTGAADDSGLPNDRFFAVRPEGSVSTLKIQRTERGDSAVYLCASTLRGGQGLDTQYFGPGTRLTVL.

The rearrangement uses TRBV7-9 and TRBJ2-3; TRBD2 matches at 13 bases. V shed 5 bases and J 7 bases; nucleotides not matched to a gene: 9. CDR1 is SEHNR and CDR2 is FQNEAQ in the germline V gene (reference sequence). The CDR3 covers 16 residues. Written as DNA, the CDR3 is TGTGCCAGCAGCGTCGCACTAGCGGGGGGGGTATATACGCAGTATTTT. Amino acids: CASSVALAGGVYTQYF.